Listed below are T cell receptor beta chains from one sample, sequenced in a study of blood T cell repertoires in COVID-19. Assay used: immunoSEQ multiplex PCR; TCRdb lists only in-frame clones, some missing. The profile shows tens of thousands of clones, about nine tenths of them singletons. The sequenced sample consisted of peripheral blood. These receptors all come from a human donor in a cohort sampled during active COVID-19. Each CDR3 is given with its conserved first and last residue. A D gene is named only where the DNA matches it firmly. A row's size may be missing; if present it is once, few, many or a size class.

j_call v_call clone_size d_call cdr3_length cdr3_nt cdr3_aa
TRBJ1-1 TRBV18 . TRBD1 13 TGTGCCAGCTCTCTACAGGGGAGAACTGAAGCTTTCTTT CASSLQGRTEAFF
TRBJ2-1 TRBV7-8 once TRBD2 16 TGTGCCAGCAGCTTAAGGACTAGCGATTACTACAATGAGCAGTTCTTC CASSLRTSDYYNEQFF
TRBJ1-2 TRBV19 . . 13 TGTGCCAGTAGTATCCAGGGTGACTATGGCTACACCTTC CASSIQGDYGYTF
TRBJ1-2 TRBV3-1/TRBV3-2 . TRBD1 14 TGTGCCAGCAGCCGGAGACAGGGCAGATATGGCTACACCTTC CASSRRQGRYGYTF
TRBJ1-5 TRBV28 . TRBD1 14 TGTGCCAGCCGCGAGACAGGGGAAAATCAGCCCCAGCATTTT CASRETGENQPQHF
TRBJ2-1 TRBV9 . . 15 TGTGCCAGCAGCGCGGCGGGACTCCCCTACAATGAGCAGTTCTTC CASSAAGLPYNEQFF
TRBJ1-4 TRBV6-6 . . 14 TGTGCCAGCAGTTATCGCGCCCGGGGGGAAAAACTGTTTTTT CASSYRARGEKLFF
TRBJ1-4 TRBV2 . . 11 TGTGCCAGCAGTCTGAATGAAAAACTGTTTTTT CASSLNEKLFF
TRBJ1-4 TRBV5-8 . TRBD1 13 TGTGCCAGCAGCTTCGGGACAGTGCGGAAACTGTTTTTT CASSFGTVRKLFF
TRBJ2-1 TRBV5-1 . TRBD2 14 TGCGCCAGCAGCTTGGCTCGGGGGGACAATGAGCAGTTCTTC CASSLARGDNEQFF
TRBJ2-1 TRBV5-1 . . 17 TGCGCCAGCAGCCCCAGGGTAGCGGAACTCTCCTACAATGAGCAGTTCTTC CASSPRVAELSYNEQFF
TRBJ2-1 TRBV20-1 . TRBD1 17 TGCAGTGCCAGTCCCGGGACAGGGGCAGGGGCCTACAATGAGCAGTTCTTC CSASPGTGAGAYNEQFF
TRBJ2-1 TRBV7-3 . . 15 TGTGCCAGCAGCTTAACAACGGGGAGCTACAATGAGCAGTTCTTC CASSLTTGSYNEQFF
TRBJ2-3 TRBV5-1 . . 16 TGCGCCAGCAGCTTGGACAACGGGGTTGCCACAGATACGCAGTATTTT CASSLDNGVATDTQYF
TRBJ1-5 TRBV28 . . 15 TGTGCCAGCAGTCAGATCAGGGTAGGGGGTCAGCCCCAGCATTTT CASSQIRVGGQPQHF
TRBJ2-7 TRBV19 . . 14 TGTGCCAGTAGGGACAGTCCGGCAACCTACGAGCAGTACTTC CASRDSPATYEQYF
TRBJ1-1 TRBV18 . . 13 TGTGCCAGCTCACCACAAAGTCAGGGCGAAGCTTTCTTT CASSPQSQGEAFF
TRBJ2-1 TRBV18 . TRBD2 15 TGTGCCAGCTCACCCGCTAGCGGCTCCTACAATGAGCAGTTCTTC CASSPASGSYNEQFF
TRBJ1-5 TRBV7-9 . . 15 TGTGCCAGCAGCTTAGACAGCTCTAGCAATCAGCCCCAGCATTTT CASSLDSSSNQPQHF
TRBJ2-7 TRBV19 . TRBD2 17 TGTGCCAGTAGTATAGCCGGGACTAGCGGGGGGTTCTACGAGCAGTACTTC CASSIAGTSGGFYEQYF